What follows describes a single T cell receptor beta chain. This clonotype has just a few counts. It has no known antigen specificity. Base qualities are not at hand, and no much larger clone is one base apart. This sample was included in a study of T-cell memory formation after mild COVID-19 (dated by TCRdb to the early 2020s). Describing the broader study: Most TCR sequence clusters were specific to one of the two donors. The cohort was made up of two young adult volunteers, one female and one male, who were previously healthy. In a couple of donors, T-cell clones that expanded and contracted after mild COVID-19 were followed by sequencing TCRalpha and TCRbeta repertoires longitudinally.

Sequenced on an Illumina NovaSeq 6000. Using 5'RACE with constant-segment primers, TCRalpha and TCRbeta cDNA libraries were constructed, with sample barcodes and unique molecular identifiers added in the process. RNA was extracted from every sample with Trizol reagent. The libraries were amplified in two PCR steps, and the second step added a second sample barcode and Illumina TruSeq adapters. Libraries were sequenced on an Illumina NovaSeq with 2 x 150 bp paired-end reads. The authors' pipeline ran thus. The reads were demultiplexed and collapsed into UMI-guided consensus sequences using migec v1.2.7. Using mixcr v2.1.11, UMI consensuses were aligned to TRA and TRB V and J templates and then assembled into clonotypes. A clonotype was counted as expanded or contracted only when both edgeR and NoisET called the clonotype significant, with the noise models trained on biological replicates. For edgeR calls, the thresholds were a false discovery rate-adjusted p below 0.01 and a log2 fold-change of 1. As an exploratory analysis of dynamics, PCA with hierarchical clustering was applied to max-normalized trajectories of the 1000 most abundant clonotypes. The CD4 or CD8 phenotype of responding clones was assigned using the separately sequenced CD4+ and CD8+ repertoires. The raw public reads went through TCRdb reprocessing: fastp at Q25, MiXCR clone calling, in-frame beta chains kept. Rows merge per CDR3 protein into single entries with the most common DNA and genes. The V and J calls were determined by TCRdb, not by the authors. The sample includes fewer than 450,000 distinct CDR3 sequences, with around 20% observed a single time. Approximately 13% of the sample goes to the ten largest clones.

On the study overall, not on this receptor specifically: Some responding clones were found in pre-infection memory, which suggests that pre-existing cross-reactive memory T cells took part in the SARS-CoV-2 response. Clones that contracted from day 15 to 85 showed balanced CD4/CD8 phenotypes, whereas a second wave of clones that expanded from day 15 to 37 leaned towards CD4+. Contracting CD4+ clones appeared mostly in the CM and EM memory subsets, whereas CD8+ clones were enriched in EMRA. Only two mild cases were covered by the study, and larger cohorts that include severe cases with pre-infection samples were considered necessary. Whether the second-wave clones peaking on day 37 were SARS-CoV-2 specific was not confirmed.

Ficoll-Paque density gradient centrifugation was used to isolate PBMCs. CDR1 and CDR2 (LNHDA, SQIVND) derive from the germline V gene (reference sequence). Here V drops 6 bases and J drops 6 bases, and the junction holds 12 bases not matched to any gene. Its CDR3 holds 16 amino acids, cysteine through phenylalanine. The only DNA kept is the CDR3, 48 bases in frame from the first base. Sequenced material: PBMCs or a T cell subset sorted from them (not recorded which). The TCR originated in an adult woman who had mild COVID-19 (a few samples of this study predate the infection). The sample titles of this study are shuffled in the database, so cell type and time point are left out; the donor was told from shared clones. The chain links TRBV19 with TRBJ2-1; TRBD2 lines up with 9 middle nucleotides. CDR3 sequence: CASSPSPSGVFNEQFF. The nucleotide sequence reads TGTGCCAGTAGCCCATCCCCTAGCGGGGTTTTCAATGAGCAGTTCTTC.